Presented here are 26 T cell receptor beta chains from one specimen sequenced in a study of glioma-infiltrating T cells. Using RNA template, CDR3s of TCR alpha and beta were amplified with iRepertoire arm-PCR. TCRdb analysed the multiplex PCR reads with MiXCR anew, one entry per CDR3 protein. The sample includes 300,000 to 400,000 distinct CDR3 sequences, around 45% of them seen just once. Sequencing was carried out using glioma tissue, nonneoplastic brain tissue, or PBMCs (not recorded which). Source of these receptors: a human donor with low-grade glioma or glioblastoma, undergoing nonglioma brain surgery, or in good health (not recorded which).

The CDR3 DNA reads TGTGCCAGCAGTTACTCAAGAGGCCCTGGTGGTAGCGGGAAGGCAGAGACCCAGTACTTC. Protein product: CASSYSRGPGGSGKAETQYF. The rearrangement uses TRBV6-5 and TRBJ2-5, with 8 bases identical to TRBD2. This CDR3 region has 20 residues. V lost 0 bases, J lost 4 bases, and 19 bases stayed unmatched. Per germline, CDR1 MNHEY and CDR2 SVGAGI.

A note on this clonotype: A read error may be the cause here, since a much bigger clone is one base away. The chain has TRBV20-1 and TRBJ2-7; D is ambiguous. The CDR3 runs to 11 residues. CDR1 and CDR2 from the germline V gene are DFQATT and SNEGSKA (reference sequence). Deletions cut 3 bases from V and 2 bases from J, with 5 bases between. The CDR3 region has the DNA TGCAGTGCTAGGAAGCCCTACGAGCAGTACTTC. Residues: CSARKPYEQYF.

The chain's CDR3 is CSAVQDGYTEAFF. In nucleotides, the CDR3 is TGCAGTGCTGTCCAGGACGGGTACACTGAAGCTTTCTTT. The rearrangement links TRBV20-1 to TRBJ1-1; D unresolved. The CDR3 sequence is 13 residues long. The germline V gene has CDR1 DFQATT and CDR2 SNEGSKA (reference sequence). The V end was cut by 5 bases, the J end by 3 bases, with 13 bases between.

V is TRBV12-3 or TRBV12-4 and J is TRBJ2-3; no firm D call. V lost 4 bases and J 8 bases, leaving 19 bases between the germline ends. The CDR3 contains 15 residues. As DNA, the CDR3 is TGTGCCAGCAGTTCGCGACCCGACGGTGGGGTTACGCAGTATTTT. Translated, it gives CASSSRPDGGVTQYF.

To note about this clonotype: It may be a read error: a sequence one base away is much more abundant. The CDR3 does not end in the conserved phenylalanine or tryptophan, so this is likely a read error. V usage is TRBV20-1 and J usage is TRBJ2-7, with D hard to call. The CDR3 extends over 15 amino acids. The V end lost 0 bases, the J end lost 0 bases, and 12 bases lay between the germline ends. Germline V gives CDR1 DFQATT, CDR2 SNEGSKA (reference sequence). For the CDR3, the DNA is TGCAGTGCTAGAGATCCCAGCGCCCACTCCTACGAGCAGTACCTC. It translates to CSARDPSAHSYEQYL.

This clonotype was counted only a few times. The rearrangement links TRBV18 to TRBJ1-5; D is unresolved. V lost 6 bases to trimming and J lost 6 bases, with 18 bases between them. The CDR3 is made up of 15 amino acids. Germline values: CDR1 KGHSH, CDR2 LQKENI. The CDR3 here is CASSLNGDRGQPQHF. CDR3 nucleotides: TGTGCCAGCTCCCTCAACGGAGACCGTGGTCAGCCCCAGCATTTT.

The chain combines TRBV11-3 with TRBJ2-7; 7 bases are shared with TRBD2. The trim removed 3 bases at V and 4 bases at J, leaving 3 bases unmatched. This CDR3 has 13 amino acids. The germline V gene encodes CDR1 SGHNT and CDR2 YENEEA. This chain's CDR3 is CASSFYSGYEQYF. CDR3 nucleotide sequence: TGTGCCAGCAGCTTCTATAGCGGGTACGAGCAGTACTTC.

This clonotype was counted ten times or more. The chain is built from TRBV20-1 and TRBJ2-3; a weak D match, TRBD2 (6 bases). In germline, CDR1 is DFQATT, CDR2 SNEGSKA (reference sequence). Between the trimmed V and J ends, which lost 4 bases and 2 bases, there was a span of 13 bases. The CDR3 is 14 residues long. The CDR3, as DNA: TGCAGTGCTACCTTAGCGGCTTCCACAGATACGCAGTATTTT. Translated, it gives CSATLAASTDTQYF.

This clonotype was recorded a few times. V is TRBV27 and J is TRBJ2-3; 13 bases align to TRBD2. With 6 bases clipped from V and 0 bases from J, the junction kept 15 bases outside the gene matches. Germline V CDR1 and CDR2: MNHEY, SMNVEV (reference sequence). The CDR3 extends over 20 amino acids. The CDR3: CASSHGLAGESRASTDTQYF. As DNA, the CDR3 is TGTGCCAGCAGCCACGGACTAGCGGGAGAGAGCCGGGCTAGCACAGATACGCAGTATTTT.

V gene TRBV6-2 or TRBV6-3 combines with J gene TRBJ2-3; 8 positions match TRBD1. There are 15 residues in the CDR3. Germline trimming cut 5 bases from V and 3 bases from J; bases unmatched to any gene: 7. The germline V gene encodes CDR1 MNHEY and CDR2 SVGEGT. In DNA form, the CDR3 reads TGTGCCAGCAGTGGTCGGACAGGGTGGACAGATACGCAGTATTTT. Amino acid sequence: CASSGRTGWTDTQYF.

V gene TRBV6-2 or TRBV6-3 combines with J gene TRBJ2-7, with D possibly matching TRBD2 (6 bases). CDR1 MNHEY and CDR2 SVGEGT come from the germline V gene. V shed 5 bases and J shed 2 bases, with 13 bases lying between them. The CDR3 is 14 amino acids. The CDR3 DNA reads TGTGCCAGCAGTCGCGGGGACGGTGCCTACGAGCAGTACTTC. Translated, it gives CASSRGDGAYEQYF.

This chain uses TRBV19 with TRBJ2-1, with 9 bases matching TRBD2. The CDR3 runs 16 residues. CDR1 is LNHDA and CDR2 is SQIVND in the germline V gene (reference sequence). V gave up 1 base and J gave up 6 bases; unmatched junction bases: 7. The CDR3 spells CASSIVTTSGFNEQFF. CDR3 nucleotides: TGTGCCAGTAGTATAGTTACCACTAGCGGGTTCAATGAGCAGTTCTTC.

This clonotype has at least ten counts. The chain recombines TRBV28 with TRBJ2-1; D gene unclear. This CDR3 is built from 15 residues. Trimming took 5 bases from V and 0 from J, leaving 11 bases between them. Germline CDR1 reads MDHEN; CDR2 reads SYDVKM. Here the CDR3 DNA reads TGTGCCAGCAGTCCCCAAAAGGGCTCCTACAATGAGCAGTTCTTC. This translates into CASSPQKGSYNEQFF.

The chain joins TRBV7-2 to TRBJ2-6, with unresolved D. Germline V gene sequence: CDR1 SGHTA, CDR2 FQGNSA. With 5 bases removed from V and 2 bases from J, the gap between germline ends came to 16 bases. The CDR3 is 17 residues long. The CDR3 sequence is CASSVDGGMAGANVLTF. The CDR3 DNA reads TGTGCCAGCAGCGTAGACGGTGGAATGGCTGGGGCCAACGTCCTGACTTTC.

This clonotype appeared a single time. It may be a read error: a sequence one base away is much more abundant. The chain recombines TRBV28 with TRBJ1-5, with a tentative D call TRBD1 (6 bases). Germline-derived CDR1 and CDR2 are MDHEN and SYDVKM. The CDR3 covers 13 residues. The CDR3, as DNA: TGTGCCAGCAGGGTCAGGGACAATCAGCCCCAGGATTTT. It translates to CASRVRDNQPQDF. The variable domain in full, completed from reference TRBV28 and TRBJ1-5, reads DVKVTQSSRYLVKRTGEKVFLECVQDMDHENMFWYRQDPGLGLRLIYFSYDVKMKEKGDIPEGYSVSREKKERFSLILESASTNQTSMYLCASRVRDNQPQDFGDGTRLSIL.

For this clonotype: Sequence at one end of the junction differs from germline and may be a read error. The chain joins TRBV19 to TRBJ2-3; D is perhaps TRBD1 (5 bases). This CDR3 spans 15 amino acids. Looked up from germline, CDR1 is LNHDA and CDR2 is SQIVND (reference sequence). The CDR3 is CASSMGLHPTDTKYF. The CDR3 DNA reads TGTGCCAGTAGTATGGGGCTTCACCCCACAGATACGAAGTATTTT.

The genes are TRBV15 and TRBJ2-3, with TRBD2 matching over 7 bases. CDR3 length: 16 amino acids. Germline V gene sequence: CDR1 LNHNV, CDR2 YYDKDF (reference sequence). J lost 3 bases, V lost 3 bases, and 9 bases had no gene match. This chain's CDR3 is CATSRMAGEETDTQYF. CDR3 DNA sequence: TGTGCCACCAGCAGGATGGCGGGAGAGGAAACAGATACGCAGTATTTT.

V is TRBV5-1 and J is TRBJ2-1, with 12 bases fitting TRBD2. The CDR3 extends over 15 amino acids. Germline V gene lookup returns CDR1 SGHRS and CDR2 YFSETQ. Germline trimming cut 0 bases from V and 9 bases from J; bases unmatched to any gene: 4. DNA of the CDR3: TGCGCCAGCAGCTTGGGACTAGCGGGAGTTTTTGAGCAGTTCTTC. This sequence encodes CASSLGLAGVFEQFF.

This clonotype has just a few counts. V is TRBV12-3 or TRBV12-4 and J is TRBJ1-1; D unclear. The V and J ends lost 9 bases and 3 bases respectively, with 11 bases between them. The CDR3 runs to 12 residues. CDR3 sequence reads: CASLRGDTEAFF. CDR3 sequence (DNA): TGTGCCAGTTTGCGGGGTGACACTGAAGCTTTCTTT.

This clonotype came up a few times. The V and J genes are TRBV7-9 and TRBJ2-3; 8 bases line up with TRBD2. Per germline, CDR1 SEHNR and CDR2 FQNEAQ (reference sequence). The CDR3 spans 14 residues. J lost 2 bases, V lost 3 bases, and 1 base had no gene match. The CDR3 loop is CASSFGLATDTQYF. CDR3 nucleotide sequence: TGTGCCAGCAGCTTTGGACTAGCCACAGATACGCAGTATTTT.

This clonotype has only a few counts. The chain carries TRBV20-1 and TRBJ1-1; no clear D gene. Trimming removed 5 bases at V and 6 bases at J, with 16 bases between. The CDR3 is 13 residues long. Germline V gives CDR1 DFQATT, CDR2 SNEGSKA (reference sequence). As DNA, the CDR3 is TGCAGTGCTGTCGGGAAGGCAGAGTCTGAAGCTTTCTTT. Translated: CSAVGKAESEAFF.

The chain recombines TRBV2 with TRBJ2-3; 9 nucleotides match TRBD1. Germline V gene lookup returns CDR1 SNHLY and CDR2 FYNNEI. This CDR3 is 14 amino acids long. V trimming: 5 bases; J trimming: 6 bases; junction bases outside the gene matches: 6. The CDR3 loop reads CASSTGTGLDTQYF. The CDR3 coding sequence is TGTGCCAGCAGTACCGGGACAGGGTTGGATACGCAGTATTTT. The entire variable domain, with the rest obtained from reference TRBV2 and TRBJ2-3, is as follows: EPEVTQTPSHQVTQMGQEVILRCVPISNHLYFYWYRQILGQKVEFLVSFYNNEISEKSEIFDDQFSVERPDGSNFTLKIRSTKLEDSAMYFCASSTGTGLDTQYFGPGTRLTVL.

A remark on this clonotype: Since a much larger clone is just one base distant, this may be a read error. The chain has TRBV28 and TRBJ1-1, with TRBD1 as a possible D gene (6 bases). The CDR3 is made up of 14 amino acids. Germline V lookup: CDR1 MDHEN, CDR2 SYDVKM. CDR3 in amino acids: CASRGTGRWTEALF. The CDR3 DNA reads as TGTGCCAGCAGAGGAACAGGGCGTTGGACTGAAGCTTTGTTT.

This clonotype was counted at least ten times. The DNA of the CDR3 is TGCAGTGCTAGAGATCCCACAGGGCGTTGGACTGAAGCTTTCTTT. Protein sequence: CSARDPTGRWTEAFF. The V and J genes are TRBV20-1 and TRBJ1-1, with D possibly matching TRBD1 (6 bases). Germline values: CDR1 DFQATT, CDR2 SNEGSKA (reference sequence). The CDR3 sequence is 15 residues long. The V gene lost 0 bases and the J gene lost 5 bases, with 16 bases spanning the gap.

There are many counts of this clonotype. The chain recombines TRBV10-3 with TRBJ2-7, with 7 bases identical to TRBD2. There are 12 residues in the CDR3. Germline-derived CDR1 and CDR2 are ENHRY and SYGVKD. J gave up 5 bases and V 4 bases, and 2 bases lay outside the gene matches. CDR3 loop: CAISVRGDEQYF. The CDR3 DNA follows: TGTGCCATCAGTGTTCGGGGGGACGAGCAGTACTTC.

This clonotype was picked up a small number of times. The chain recombines TRBV24-1 with TRBJ2-1; 9 bases line up with TRBD2. This CDR3 contains 16 residues. After removal of 6 bases from V and 4 bases from J, the junction contained 9 bases not matched to a gene. The germline V gene has CDR1 KGHDR and CDR2 SFDVKD. CDR3 residues: CATSWIAGAYYNEQFF. CDR3 coding DNA: TGTGCCACCAGTTGGATAGCGGGAGCTTATTACAATGAGCAGTTCTTC.